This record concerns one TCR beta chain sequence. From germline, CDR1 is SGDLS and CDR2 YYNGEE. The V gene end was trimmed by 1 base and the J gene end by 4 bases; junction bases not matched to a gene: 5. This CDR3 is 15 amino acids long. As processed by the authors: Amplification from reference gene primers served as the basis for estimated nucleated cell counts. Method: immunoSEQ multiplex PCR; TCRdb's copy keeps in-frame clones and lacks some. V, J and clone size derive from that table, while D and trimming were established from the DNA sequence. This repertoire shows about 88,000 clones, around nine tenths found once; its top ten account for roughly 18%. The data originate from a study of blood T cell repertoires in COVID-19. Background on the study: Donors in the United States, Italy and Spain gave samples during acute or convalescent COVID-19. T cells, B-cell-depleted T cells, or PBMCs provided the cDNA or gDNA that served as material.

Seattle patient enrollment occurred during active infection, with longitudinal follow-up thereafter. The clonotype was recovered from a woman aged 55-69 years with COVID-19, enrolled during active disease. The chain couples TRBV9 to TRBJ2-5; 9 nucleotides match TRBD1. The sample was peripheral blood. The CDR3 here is CASSVTGQGLETQYF. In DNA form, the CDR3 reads TGTGCCAGCAGCGTAACGGGACAGGGATTAGAGACCCAGTACTTC.